The 9 T cell receptor beta chains presented below share a single source sample, sequenced in a study of human T cells and chemical hapten exposure (dated by TCRdb to the early 2020s). In the paper's terms, the time point label means: patch test 1, 2 weeks after DPC sensitization. According to the study, the label for this sample's treatment or condition signals: therapeutic diphenylcyclopropenone sensitization with weekly scalp DPC. Total RNA was isolated from unfractionated whole blood collected in Tempus Blood RNA tubes. Receptor amplification or capture employed RACE. Instrument on record: NextSeq 500. TCRdb reprocessing: public reads trimmed at Q25 with fastp, clones called with MiXCR, in-frame beta chains kept. Every CDR3 protein is listed once, alongside the most common genes and DNA of its rows. The sample has 40,000 to 65,000 distinct CDR3 sequences on record, 8% to 13% of them singletons. Together, the top ten hold approximately 1.8% of the sample.

The sequencing used whole blood, collected in connection with sensitization to the hapten diphenylcyclopropenone (DPC). These TCRs come from a woman aged 40 to 50 with alopecia areata. Some clones in this sample may be carry-over from other donors' samples.

This clonotype was recorded many times. This chain links TRBV7-2 with TRBJ1-5; D gene unclear. The CDR3 extends over 15 amino acids. Germline V CDR1 and CDR2: SGHTA, FQGNSA. V was cut by 2 bases and J by 4 bases, with 12 bases left in between. Here the CDR3 reads CASSLTLTSNQPQHF. The CDR3 bases are TGTGCCAGCAGCTTAACTTTAACTTCAAATCAGCCCCAGCATTTT.

This chain links TRBV5-1 with TRBJ1-2; D call uncertain. V was trimmed by 4 bases and J by 3 bases, leaving 16 bases between them. Germline CDR1 reads SGHRS; CDR2 reads YFSETQ. The CDR3 consists of 15 residues. CDR3 DNA sequence: TGCGCCAGCAGCCTCGGTGCAGCTTCCCACTATGGCTACACCTTC. Translating gives CASSLGAASHYGYTF.

The chain combines TRBV7-2 with TRBJ1-6, with D uncertain. The CDR3 is 13 residues long. Germline values: CDR1 SGHTA, CDR2 FQGNSA. V lost 2 bases, J lost 7 bases, and 6 bases lay in between. CDR3 region: CASSLKQNSPLHF. As DNA, the CDR3 is TGTGCCAGCAGCTTAAAGCAGAATTCACCCCTCCACTTT.

This clonotype appeared many times. This chain's CDR3 is CASSQDKGAGPDTQYF. CDR3 DNA sequence: TGCGCCAGCAGCCAAGATAAGGGGGCCGGCCCAGATACGCAGTATTTT. The rearrangement uses TRBV4-1 and TRBJ2-3, with 7 nucleotides matching TRBD1. CDR1 and CDR2 (germline): MGHRA, YSYEKL. The CDR3 is 16 residues long. Trimming at V came to 0 bases and at J to 4 bases, leaving 7 bases not matched to a gene.

In this sample, this clonotype turned up once. This chain uses TRBV20-1 with TRBJ2-7; D uncertain. Trimming shortened V by 5 bases and J by 2 bases, and 10 bases separated the two germline ends. The CDR3 spans 12 residues. Germline V lookup: CDR1 DFQATT, CDR2 SNEGSKA (reference sequence). The CDR3: CSARVGTYEQYF. The CDR3 region has the DNA TGCAGTGCTCGTGTGGGTACCTACGAGCAGTACTTC.

This clonotype was observed at least ten times. This rearrangement joins TRBV29-1 to TRBJ2-7, with D possibly TRBD2 on 6 matching bases. CDR1 is SQVTM and CDR2 is ANQGSEA in the germline V gene. Trimming took off 3 bases at V and 7 bases at J, with 10 bases between the two ends. The CDR3 is 11 residues long. The DNA for the CDR3 is TGCAGCGTTGAGGTTGGGAGGGAGCAGTACTTC. Protein: CSVEVGREQYF.

On this clonotype: A much larger clone lies a single base off, so this may be a read error. This rearrangement joins TRBV10-3 to TRBJ1-1; the D gene is possibly TRBD1 (6 bases). The CDR3 contains 14 residues. The germline CDR1 and CDR2 sequences are ENHRY and SYGVKD. The CDR3 DNA follows: TGTGCCATCTGTGAAGGGGGGATGAACACTGAAGCTTTCTTT. Amino acids: CAICEGGMNTEAFF.

This clonotype was counted ten times or more. The chain joins TRBV12-3 or TRBV12-4 to TRBJ1-1, with D perhaps matching TRBD1 (5 bases). The ends were cut back, 10 bases at V and 3 bases at J, with 12 bases in the middle. CDR3 length: 12 amino acids. CDR3 loop: CAIRVGYTEAFF. For the CDR3, the DNA is TGTGCCATCAGGGTTGGGTACACTGAAGCTTTCTTT.

In its sample, this clonotype was seen a few times. The rearrangement joins TRBV6-6 to TRBJ2-4; the D gene is possibly TRBD1 (7 bases). The V and J ends lost 0 bases and 2 bases respectively, with 14 bases between them. The CDR3 runs 17 residues. Germline loops: CDR1 MNHNY, CDR2 SVGAGI (reference sequence). The CDR3 loop is CASSYSSGDRSKNIQYF. In DNA, the CDR3 is TGTGCCAGCAGTTACTCGTCGGGGGACAGATCCAAAAACATTCAGTACTTC.